This T cell receptor (beta chain) was recovered during a study of blood T cell repertoires in COVID-19. This CDR3 spans 14 amino acids. Trimming took off 2 bases at V and 6 bases at J, with 13 bases between the two ends. Germline lookup yields CDR1 MNHEY and CDR2 SVGEGT. TCRdb keeps only in-frame clones here, not all; method: immunoSEQ multiplex PCR. This table has 200,000 to 300,000 clones, approximately 84% appearing once. The TCR was taken from a human donor in a cohort sampled during active COVID-19. The chain joins TRBV6-2 or TRBV6-3 to TRBJ1-2, with D unresolved. The sample taken for sequencing was peripheral blood. The CDR3 DNA follows: TGTGCCAGCAGTTACCCCGGCGGGGTGGATGGCTACACCTTC. It is translated as CASSYPGGVDGYTF.